Below, 12 T cell receptor beta chains from the same sample are listed, as sequenced in a study of Ad26.COV2.S vaccination and SARS-CoV-2 variants. Profiling relied on immunoSEQ multiplex PCR, and the TCRdb table lists in-frame clones only, not all of them. Seen here are about 180,000 clones, around 88% observed once, and the top ten hold under 7.5%. The material sequenced was peripheral blood, taken after recovery from COVID-19. All receptors come from a human donor who had recovered from COVID-19.

In this sample, this clone turned up a few times. The rearrangement joins TRBV7-9 to TRBJ2-7; D not certain. V was shortened by 3 bases and J by 1 base, with 19 bases between the two germline ends. The CDR3 is 17 amino acids. CDR1 and CDR2 (germline): SEHNR, FQNEAQ (reference sequence). CDR3 sequence: CASSFGPRGMSSYEQYF. The CDR3 DNA reads TGTGCCAGCAGCTTCGGGCCGCGTGGGATGTCTTCCTACGAGCAGTACTTC.

This chain links TRBV12-3 or TRBV12-4 with TRBJ1-2, with D possibly matching TRBD1 (5 bases). This CDR3 has 12 residues. Trimming removed 6 bases from V and 8 bases from J, with 13 bases in between. CDR3 protein: CASSPLGGGYTF. The CDR3 DNA follows: TGTGCCAGCAGCCCACTTGGGGGGGGCTACACCTTC.

The chain combines TRBV2 with TRBJ2-1, with no clear D. The CDR3 extends over 13 amino acids. V dropped 3 bases and J dropped 4 bases, with 7 bases sitting between them. Germline-derived CDR1 and CDR2 are SNHLY and FYNNEI. CDR3 sequence reads: CASSDMRYNEQFF. CDR3 sequence (DNA): TGTGCCAGCAGTGATATGCGTTACAATGAGCAGTTCTTC.

The V gene is TRBV7-9, the J gene TRBJ2-2; D unresolved. Germline CDR1 is SEHNR and CDR2 is FQNEAQ (reference sequence). V was pared by 5 bases and J by 0 bases, with 13 bases between. The CDR3 sequence is 16 residues long. The CDR3 DNA reads TGTGCCAGCAGCGCACCCGGCTGGACGAACACCGGGGAGCTGTTTTTT. The encoded protein is CASSAPGWTNTGELFF.

V is TRBV7-9 and J is TRBJ2-5; D is unclear. Germline V CDR1 and CDR2: SEHNR, FQNEAQ (reference sequence). The CDR3 covers 14 residues. V dropped 5 bases and J dropped 1 base, with 11 bases sitting between them. The CDR3 loop is CASSPRLGQETQYF. The CDR3 region has the DNA TGTGCCAGCAGCCCGAGACTGGGCCAAGAGACCCAGTACTTC.

This clone was found a few times. The J gene is TRBJ2-2, the V gene TRBV4-2; 10 bases agree with TRBD2. This CDR3 has 15 residues. The ends lost 6 bases at V and 4 bases at J; junction bases unmatched: 5. CDR1 LGHNA and CDR2 YNFKEQ come from the germline V gene. CDR3: CASRQREGPTGELFF. The CDR3 nucleotides are TGTGCCAGCAGACAGCGGGAGGGCCCCACCGGGGAGCTGTTTTTT.

To note about this clone: Germline and junction disagree at one end, which may indicate a read error. The chain carries TRBV6-1 and TRBJ2-7, with D maybe TRBD1 (6 bases). The CDR3 covers 12 residues. Germline V gene sequence: CDR1 MNHNS, CDR2 SASEGT. CDR3 protein: CASSEVQGPADF. For the CDR3, the DNA is TGTGCCAGCAGTGAAGTTCAGGGGCCCGCGGACTTC.

The chain links TRBV6-5 to TRBJ1-5; 7 nucleotides agree with TRBD1. The CDR3 spans 14 residues. Trimming took 6 bases from V and 5 from J; bases not matched to a gene: 7. Germline V gene lookup returns CDR1 MNHEY and CDR2 SVGAGI. The CDR3 protein is CASRSLTGHQPQHF. CDR3 sequence (DNA): TGTGCCAGCAGGTCGTTGACAGGGCATCAGCCCCAGCATTTT.

V usage is TRBV18 and J usage is TRBJ1-4, with D unclear. V was pared by 2 bases and J by 0 bases, with 10 bases between. This CDR3 is 16 amino acids long. Germline CDR1 reads KGHSH; CDR2 reads LQKENI. The CDR3: CASSPVQVSTNEKLFF. CDR3 nucleotide sequence: TGTGCCAGCTCACCAGTCCAGGTTTCAACTAATGAAAAACTGTTTTTT.

The rearrangement uses TRBV9 and TRBJ2-3; D may be TRBD2 (7 bases). CDR1 and CDR2 (germline): SGDLS, YYNGEE. The V end was cut by 3 bases, the J end by 3 bases, with 20 bases between. This CDR3 is 17 amino acids long. The CDR3 protein is CASSAKGGVSRTDTQYF. The CDR3 coding sequence is TGTGCCAGCAGCGCCAAAGGGGGGGTTAGTCGGACAGATACGCAGTATTTT. Filled out from reference TRBV9 and TRBJ2-3, the complete variable domain reads DSGVTQTPKHLITATGQRVTLRCSPRSGDLSVYWYQQSLDQGLQFLIQYYNGEERAKGNILERFSAQQFPDLHSELNLSSLELGDSALYFCASSAKGGVSRTDTQYFGPGTRLTVL.

The chain joins TRBV15 to TRBJ2-4; 8 bases agree with TRBD2. The CDR3 consists of 14 residues. The junction had 8 bases not matched to a gene; V was cut back by 4 bases and J by 9 bases. Germline CDR1 is LNHNV and CDR2 is YYDKDF (reference sequence). CDR3: CATSTPSGGVIQYF. The DNA of the CDR3 is TGTGCCACCAGCACACCGAGCGGGGGTGTCATTCAGTACTTC.

The V and J genes are TRBV12-3 or TRBV12-4 and TRBJ2-3; 7 nucleotides line up with TRBD2. Trimming removed 2 bases from V and 9 bases from J; junction bases left unmatched: 5. The length of the CDR3 is 13 residues. The CDR3, as DNA: TGTGCCAGCAGTTTAAACGGACTAGAGACGCAGTATTTT. Protein product: CASSLNGLETQYF.